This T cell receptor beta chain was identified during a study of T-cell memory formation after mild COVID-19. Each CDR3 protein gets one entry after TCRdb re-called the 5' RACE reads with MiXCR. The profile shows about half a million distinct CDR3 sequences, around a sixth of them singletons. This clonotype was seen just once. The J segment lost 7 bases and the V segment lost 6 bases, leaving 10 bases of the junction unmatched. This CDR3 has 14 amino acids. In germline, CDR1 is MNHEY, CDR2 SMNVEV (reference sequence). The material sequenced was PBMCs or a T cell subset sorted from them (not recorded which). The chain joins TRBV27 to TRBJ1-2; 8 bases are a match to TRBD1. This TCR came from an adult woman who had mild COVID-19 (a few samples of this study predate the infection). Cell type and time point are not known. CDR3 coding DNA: TGTGCCAGCAGAAGAACAGGACAGGGCGGTGGCTACACCTTC. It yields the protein CASRRTGQGGGYTF.